This T cell receptor beta chain emerged from a study of cytomegalovirus exposure and HLA in healthy donors. The CDR3 sequence is 18 residues long. With 4 bases clipped from V and 2 bases from J, the junction kept 14 bases outside the gene matches. Germline CDR1 and CDR2: LGHNA and YNFKEQ. Study-level points and caveats: In a later analysis, donors in an Asian-associated ancestry cluster reportedly had fewer N-insertions in productive TCRs than the cohort mean.

Researchers ran the PCR with 60 Vbeta and 13 Jbeta primers. Assay used: immunoSEQ multiplex PCR; TCRdb lists only in-frame clones, some missing. Among some 190,000 clones listed, over 65% were seen once. In regard to this clone: Its matching antigen is unknown.

The TCR comes from a man aged 35 to 55 in good health and CMV-seropositive. The rearrangement uses TRBV4-2 and TRBJ2-3; 8 bases map to TRBD2. Sequenced material: PBMCs. As DNA, the CDR3 is TGTGCCAGCAGCCGAGAAAGCTCGACTAGCGCAAACACAGATACGCAGTATTTT. This encodes CASSRESSTSANTDTQYF.